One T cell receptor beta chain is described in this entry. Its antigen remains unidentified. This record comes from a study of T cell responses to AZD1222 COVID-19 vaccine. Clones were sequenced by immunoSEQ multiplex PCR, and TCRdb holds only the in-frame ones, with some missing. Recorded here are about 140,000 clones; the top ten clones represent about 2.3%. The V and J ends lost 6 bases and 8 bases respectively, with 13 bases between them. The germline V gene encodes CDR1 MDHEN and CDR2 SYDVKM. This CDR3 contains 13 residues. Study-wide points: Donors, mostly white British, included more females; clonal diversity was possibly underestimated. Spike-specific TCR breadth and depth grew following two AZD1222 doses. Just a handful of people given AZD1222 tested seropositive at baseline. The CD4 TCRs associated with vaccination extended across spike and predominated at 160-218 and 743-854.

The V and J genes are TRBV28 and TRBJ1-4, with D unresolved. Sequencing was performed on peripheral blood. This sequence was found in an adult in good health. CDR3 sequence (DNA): TGTGCCAGCAGACTCGGACCGAGAGAAAAACTGTTTTTT. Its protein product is CASRLGPREKLFF.